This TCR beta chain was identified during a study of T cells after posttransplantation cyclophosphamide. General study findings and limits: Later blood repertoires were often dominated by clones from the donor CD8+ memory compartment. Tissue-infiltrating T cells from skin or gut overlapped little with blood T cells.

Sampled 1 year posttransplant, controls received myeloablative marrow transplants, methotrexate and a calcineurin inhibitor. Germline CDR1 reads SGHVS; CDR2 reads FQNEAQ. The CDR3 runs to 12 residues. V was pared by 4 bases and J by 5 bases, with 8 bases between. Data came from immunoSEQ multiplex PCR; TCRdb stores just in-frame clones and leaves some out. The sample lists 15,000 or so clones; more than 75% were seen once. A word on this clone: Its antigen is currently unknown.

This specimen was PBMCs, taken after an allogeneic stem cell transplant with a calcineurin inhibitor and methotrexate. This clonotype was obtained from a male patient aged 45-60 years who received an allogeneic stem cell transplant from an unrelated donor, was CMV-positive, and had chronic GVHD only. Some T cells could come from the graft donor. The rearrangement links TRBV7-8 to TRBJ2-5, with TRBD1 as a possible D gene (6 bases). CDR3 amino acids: CASSSGEETQYF. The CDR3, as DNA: TGTGCCAGCAGCTCAGGGGAGGAGACCCAGTACTTC.